The 10 T cell receptor beta chains below all came from one sample that was sequenced in a study of cytomegalovirus exposure and HLA in healthy donors. It was with 60 Vbeta and 13 Jbeta primers that the PCR ran. The repertoire was sequenced with immunoSEQ multiplex PCR; TCRdb's copy has only in-frame clones and lacks some. The sample yields about 210,000 clones, approximately 86% seen once. Specimen: PBMCs. These receptors were obtained from a boy between 2 and 15 years old in good health and CMV-seronegative.

This clone has only one observation. The chain joins TRBV28 to TRBJ1-3; D is perhaps TRBD1 (5 bases). V was clipped by 6 bases and J by 5 bases, with 14 bases between them. The germline V gene has CDR1 MDHEN and CDR2 SYDVKM. The CDR3 extends over 14 amino acids. CDR3 in amino acids: CASSPRQLRNTIYF. The CDR3 bases are TGTGCCAGCAGCCCTCGACAGCTCCGAAACACCATATATTTT. The full variable domain, completed using reference TRBV28 and TRBJ1-3, is DVKVTQSSRYLVKRTGEKVFLECVQDMDHENMFWYRQDPGLGLRLIYFSYDVKMKEKGDIPEGYSVSREKKERFSLILESASTNQTSMYLCASSPRQLRNTIYFGEGSWLTVV.

The rearrangement links TRBV5-1 to TRBJ2-7; 9 nucleotides match TRBD2. The CDR3 sequence is 15 residues long. CDR1 is SGHRS, CDR2 YFSETQ, per germline. V shed 0 bases, J shed 6 bases, and the junction held 7 bases outside the gene matches. Written as DNA, the CDR3 is TGCGCCAGCAGCTTGGGAGCGGGGGGAAGCCTCGAGCAGTACTTC. Translating gives CASSLGAGGSLEQYF.

This chain connects TRBV19 to TRBJ2-4; D perhaps matches TRBD2 (7 bases). CDR1 and CDR2 (germline): LNHDA, SQIVND (reference sequence). Trimming took off 3 bases at V and 6 bases at J, with 12 bases between the two ends. This CDR3 comprises 14 residues. Written as DNA, the CDR3 is TGTGCCAGTAGTATGGGGGGGCCGGGAAACATTCAGTACTTC. Translating it yields CASSMGGPGNIQYF. Using reference TRBV19 and TRBJ2-4 for the parts outside the CDR3, the full variable domain is DGGITQSPKYLFRKEGQNVTLSCEQNLNHDAMYWYRQDPGQGLRLIYYSQIVNDFQKGDIAEGYSVSREKKESFPLTVTSAQKNPTAFYLCASSMGGPGNIQYFGAGTRLSVL.

The V and J genes are TRBV7-9 and TRBJ2-5, with D maybe TRBD1 (6 bases). Trimming cost V 5 bases and J 5 bases, with 18 bases left between them. Per the germline V gene, CDR1 is SEHNR and CDR2 is FQNEAQ (reference sequence). The CDR3 has 15 amino acids. The CDR3 loop reads CASSQGTTLSETQYF. CDR3 in DNA: TGTGCCAGCAGCCAAGGGACAACCCTTTCGGAGACCCAGTACTTC. Together with reference TRBV7-9 and TRBJ2-5, the CDR3 gives the full variable domain: DTGVSQNPRHKITKRGQNVTFRCDPISEHNRLYWYRQTLGQGPEFLTYFQNEAQLEKSRLLSDRFSAERPKGSFSTLEIQRTEQGDSAMYLCASSQGTTLSETQYFGPGTRLLVL.

The rearrangement links TRBV5-4 to TRBJ1-2, with TRBD1 identical over 8 bases. Germline V lookup: CDR1 SGHNT, CDR2 YYREEE (reference sequence). The CDR3 has 18 amino acids. The V segment lost 4 bases and the J segment 7 bases; nucleotides outside the gene matches: 21. This CDR3 reads CASSPPIGTGWGGSGYTF. DNA of the CDR3: TGTGCCAGCAGCCCGCCCATCGGGACAGGATGGGGTGGCAGTGGCTACACCTTC.

The rearrangement links TRBV28 to TRBJ2-4; 13 nucleotides align to TRBD2. Per the germline V gene, CDR1 is MDHEN and CDR2 is SYDVKM. This CDR3 has 15 amino acids. The V and J ends lost 9 bases and 2 bases, in that order; junction bases with no gene match: 4. CDR3 residues: CASTSGGAPKNIQYF. The CDR3 DNA sequence: TGTGCCAGTACTAGCGGGGGGGCTCCCAAAAACATTCAGTACTTC.

The chain has TRBV5-1 and TRBJ1-4, with D maybe TRBD1 (5 bases). V gave up 2 bases and J gave up 4 bases, with 9 bases separating them. CDR1 is SGHRS and CDR2 is YFSETQ in the germline V gene. The CDR3 runs 14 residues. Here the CDR3 DNA reads TGCGCCAGCAGCTTCCCAGACAGTAATGAAAAACTGTTTTTT. As protein: CASSFPDSNEKLFF.

V is TRBV11-2 and J is TRBJ2-7, with 11 bases fitting TRBD2. The CDR3 sequence is 15 residues long. V gave up 4 bases and J gave up 2 bases; unmatched junction bases: 4. CDR1 is SGHAT, CDR2 FQNNGV, per germline. The CDR3 loop is CASSSPTSGTYEQYF. The CDR3 DNA reads as TGTGCCAGCAGCTCCCCGACTAGCGGGACCTACGAGCAGTACTTC.

This clone was seen a few times. The gene calls are TRBV9 and TRBJ1-4, with D possibly being TRBD1 (6 bases). This CDR3 comprises 14 residues. Looked up from germline, CDR1 is SGDLS and CDR2 is YYNGEE. V lost 8 bases to trimming and J lost 4 bases, with 15 bases between them. Here the CDR3 reads CASNRDTHNEKLFF. The CDR3 nucleotides are TGTGCCAGTAACCGGGACACCCATAATGAAAAACTGTTTTTT.

The V gene is TRBV30, the J gene TRBJ2-1; 10 bases match TRBD2. The CDR3 covers 13 residues. With V trimmed by 5 bases and J by 2 bases, 0 bases remained unmatched. From germline, CDR1 is GTSNPN and CDR2 SVGIG (reference sequence). CDR3 loop: CAWGLAAYNEQFF. In nucleotides, the CDR3 is TGTGCCTGGGGACTAGCGGCCTACAATGAGCAGTTCTTC.